The 20 T cell receptor beta chains reported below all come from one sample, sequenced in a study of blood T cell repertoires in COVID-19. Sequencing was performed with immunoSEQ multiplex PCR; in TCRdb, only in-frame clones are kept and a portion is missing. The sample carries more than 110,000 clones, 84% recorded once. The sample comprised peripheral blood. The receptors stem from a human donor in a cohort sampled during active COVID-19.

J is TRBJ1-2 and V is TRBV2; D is uncertain. Trimming left V 2 bases short and J 4 bases short, with 5 bases between. Germline CDR1 and CDR2: SNHLY and FYNNEI. The CDR3 is 12 amino acids. CDR3 protein: CASSENSYGYTF. The CDR3, as DNA: TGTGCCAGCAGTGAAAACAGCTATGGCTACACCTTC. Drawing the rest from reference TRBV2 and TRBJ1-2, the complete variable domain is EPEVTQTPSHQVTQMGQEVILRCVPISNHLYFYWYRQILGQKVEFLVSFYNNEISEKSEIFDDQFSVERPDGSNFTLKIRSTKLEDSAMYFCASSENSYGYTFGSGTRLTVV.

This chain joins TRBV9 and TRBJ2-2, with TRBD1 matching 9 bases. Trimming took 0 bases from V and 3 from J; bases not matched to a gene: 3. The CDR3 has 16 amino acids. Germline V gene data show CDR1 as SGDLS and CDR2 as YYNGEE. The CDR3 DNA sequence: TGTGCCAGCAGCGTAGCGGGACAGGGATACACCGGGGAGCTGTTTTTT. Encoded protein: CASSVAGQGYTGELFF.

The chain combines TRBV7-2 with TRBJ2-1, with a possible D match to TRBD1 (6 bases). In germline, CDR1 is SGHTA, CDR2 FQGNSA. This CDR3 contains 16 residues. V lost 1 base and J lost 6, with 16 bases in between. In DNA form, the CDR3 reads TGTGCCAGCAGCTTAGTAGGCAGGGGAATCGGCAATGAGCAGTTCTTC. Translating gives CASSLVGRGIGNEQFF.

The chain employs TRBV11-2 and TRBJ1-1; maybe TRBD1 (6 bases). V was cut by 1 base and J by 6 bases, with 6 bases left in between. In germline, CDR1 is SGHAT, CDR2 FQNNGV. This CDR3 is built from 12 residues. The CDR3 coding sequence is TGTGCCAGCAGCTTAGGGGGGCCTGAAGCTTTCTTT. Amino acids: CASSLGGPEAFF. Full variable domain (missing parts from reference TRBV11-2 and TRBJ1-1): EAGVAQSPRYKIIEKRQSVAFWCNPISGHATLYWYQQILGQGPKLLIQFQNNGVVDDSQLPKDRFSAERLKGVDSTLKIQPAKLEDSAVYLCASSLGGPEAFFGQGTRLTVV.

This chain uses TRBV11-3 with TRBJ2-5; TRBD2 aligns across 7 bases. Trimming removed 7 bases from V and 5 bases from J; junction bases left unmatched: 7. The CDR3 length is 13 residues. Germline V gives CDR1 SGHNT, CDR2 YENEEA. Here the CDR3 reads CASTRGVGETQYF. Here the CDR3 DNA reads TGTGCCAGCACCCGGGGGGTCGGCGAGACCCAGTACTTC.

The chain links TRBV3-1 (or the pseudogene TRBV3-2) to TRBJ1-1; possible D gene TRBD1, 6 bases. CDR1 and CDR2 from the germline V gene are LGHDT and YNNKEL (reference sequence). Trimming took off 6 bases at V and 0 bases at J, with 14 bases between the two ends. CDR3 length equals 15 residues. The CDR3 DNA follows: TGTGCCAGCAGTAAAGACAGGAACATGAACACTGAAGCTTTCTTT. Its translation: CASSKDRNMNTEAFF.

The rearrangement uses TRBV18 and TRBJ1-1; possible D gene TRBD1, 6 bases. CDR1 and CDR2 from the germline V gene are KGHSH and LQKENI. This CDR3 has 12 amino acids. The V end lost 4 bases, the J end lost 7 bases, and 10 bases lay between the germline ends. This chain's CDR3 is CASSQLQGEAFF. The CDR3 nucleotides read TGTGCCAGCTCACAATTACAGGGTGAAGCTTTCTTT.

The V gene is TRBV19, the J gene TRBJ2-1, with D unresolved. Germline loops: CDR1 LNHDA, CDR2 SQIVND (reference sequence). The CDR3 sequence is 13 residues long. The V end lost 1 base, the J end lost 7 bases, and 8 bases lay between the germline ends. This chain's CDR3 is CASSIGNGNEQFF. The CDR3 DNA follows: TGTGCCAGTAGTATAGGAAACGGTAATGAGCAGTTCTTC.

The J gene is TRBJ2-7, the V gene TRBV7-2; maybe TRBD1 (6 bases). Germline CDR1 is SGHTA and CDR2 is FQGNSA. CDR3 length: 14 residues. V was pared by 1 base and J by 2 bases, with 9 bases between. The CDR3 region has the DNA TGTGCCAGCAGCTTAGATCAGGGGACCTACGAGCAGTACTTC. It translates to CASSLDQGTYEQYF.

This clone appeared a few times. The rearrangement joins TRBV5-4 to TRBJ1-1, with TRBD1 matching over 11 bases. CDR3 size: 17 residues. Germline lookup yields CDR1 SGHNT and CDR2 YYREEE (reference sequence). Trimming took 2 bases from V and 4 from J; bases not matched to a gene: 10. CDR3 nucleotide sequence: TGTGCCAGCAGCTTCGGACAGGGGGCGATACTTGGCACTGAAGCTTTCTTT. This encodes CASSFGQGAILGTEAFF.

The chain uses TRBV4-3 and TRBJ1-2; D might be TRBD1 (5 bases). This CDR3 has 15 residues. The germline V and J ends were trimmed by 0 bases and 5 bases, with 13 bases remaining between them. Germline values: CDR1 LGHNA, CDR2 YSLEER. CDR3 nucleotides: TGCGCCAGCAGCCAAGAGTGGGCCAGGGCATATGGCTACACCTTC. This gives the protein CASSQEWARAYGYTF.

This chain connects TRBV19 to TRBJ2-3; D is ambiguous. The V end was cut by 4 bases, the J end by 2 bases, with 10 bases between. Germline CDR1 and CDR2: LNHDA and SQIVND (reference sequence). The CDR3 totals 14 residues. The CDR3 sequence is CASSTPPSTDTQYF. For the CDR3, the DNA is TGTGCCAGTAGTACCCCCCCCTCCACAGATACGCAGTATTTT.

The chain is built from TRBV7-9 and TRBJ1-4; D not certain. V was clipped by 5 bases and J by 0 bases, with 10 bases between them. The germline V gene encodes CDR1 SEHNR and CDR2 FQNEAQ (reference sequence). The CDR3 is 15 residues long. The CDR3 DNA reads as TGTGCCAGCAGCGAGGGAGGGTCAACTAATGAAAAACTGTTTTTT. Its protein product is CASSEGGSTNEKLFF.

The chain combines TRBV9 with TRBJ1-3, with no clear D. This CDR3 is 18 amino acids long. Trimming pared 4 bases from V and 0 bases from J, leaving 20 bases between. Looked up from germline, CDR1 is SGDLS and CDR2 is YYNGEE. The CDR3 protein is CASSSKGGSGYSGNTIYF. The CDR3 DNA sequence: TGTGCCAGCAGCTCGAAAGGAGGGTCTGGGTACTCTGGAAACACCATATATTTT.

This chain connects TRBV6-5 to TRBJ2-1, with 13 bases aligning to TRBD2. The CDR3 contains 15 residues. Germline V CDR1 and CDR2: MNHEY, SVGAGI. Losses at the gene ends were 9 bases for V and 9 bases for J; bases not matched to a gene: 11. CDR3 coding DNA: TGTGCCAGTCGCCCGGGACTAGCGGGATTAAGTGAGCAGTTCTTC. The encoded protein is CASRPGLAGLSEQFF.

The V and J genes are TRBV12-3 or TRBV12-4 and TRBJ1-1; D perhaps matches TRBD1 (5 bases). The CDR3 has 12 amino acids. Trimming removed 5 bases at V and 7 bases at J, with 11 bases between. The CDR3 protein is CASSTDSFEAFF. CDR3 DNA sequence: TGTGCCAGCAGTACCGACAGCTTTGAAGCTTTCTTT.

The gene calls are TRBV24-1 and TRBJ1-2; the match to TRBD1 covers 7 bases. Germline lookup yields CDR1 KGHDR and CDR2 SFDVKD. Trimming took 4 bases from V and 7 from J; bases not matched to a gene: 11. The length of the CDR3 is 15 residues. CDR3 sequence (DNA): TGTGCCACCAGTGAGACCTCCGGGACAGTTGGTGGCTACACCTTC. It codes for CATSETSGTVGGYTF.

CDR3: CSASEPSAYNEQFF. The CDR3 nucleotides are TGCAGTGCTAGTGAGCCTAGCGCCTACAATGAGCAGTTCTTC. The chain has TRBV20-1 and TRBJ2-1, with D perhaps matching TRBD2 (6 bases). The CDR3 sequence is 14 residues long. Germline CDR1 is DFQATT and CDR2 is SNEGSKA (reference sequence). Deletions cut 3 bases from V and 2 bases from J, with 11 bases between.

This chain links TRBV11-2 with TRBJ1-2; the match to TRBD1 covers 7 bases. V was pared by 3 bases and J by 5 bases, with 3 bases of the junction left unmatched. From germline, CDR1 is SGHAT and CDR2 FQNNGV. The CDR3 runs to 13 residues. The CDR3 region is CASSFGTEYGYTF. CDR3 DNA sequence: TGTGCCAGCAGCTTTGGGACAGAATATGGCTACACCTTC. Using reference TRBV11-2 and TRBJ1-2 for the parts outside the CDR3, the full variable domain is EAGVAQSPRYKIIEKRQSVAFWCNPISGHATLYWYQQILGQGPKLLIQFQNNGVVDDSQLPKDRFSAERLKGVDSTLKIQPAKLEDSAVYLCASSFGTEYGYTFGSGTRLTVV.

The V gene is TRBV30, the J gene TRBJ2-1, with D maybe TRBD1 (5 bases). Trimming removed 5 bases from V and 4 bases from J, with 12 bases in between. Germline assignment: CDR1 GTSNPN and CDR2 SVGIG (reference sequence). This CDR3 is 13 amino acids long. CDR3 sequence reads: CAWDSTRYNEQFF. As DNA, the CDR3 is TGTGCCTGGGACAGTACGCGTTACAATGAGCAGTTCTTC.